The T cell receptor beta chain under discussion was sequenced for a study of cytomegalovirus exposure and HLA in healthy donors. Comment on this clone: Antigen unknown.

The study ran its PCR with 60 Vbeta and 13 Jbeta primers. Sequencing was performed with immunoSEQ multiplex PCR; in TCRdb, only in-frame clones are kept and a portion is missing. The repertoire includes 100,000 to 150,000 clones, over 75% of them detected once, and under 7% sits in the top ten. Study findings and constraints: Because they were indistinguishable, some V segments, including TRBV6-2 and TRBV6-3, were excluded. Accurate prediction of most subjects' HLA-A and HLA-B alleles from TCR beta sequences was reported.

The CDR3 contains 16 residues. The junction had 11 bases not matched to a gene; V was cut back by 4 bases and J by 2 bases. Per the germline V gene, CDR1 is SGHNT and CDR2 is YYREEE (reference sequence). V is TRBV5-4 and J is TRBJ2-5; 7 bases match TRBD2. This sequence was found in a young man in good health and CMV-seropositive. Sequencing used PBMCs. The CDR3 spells CASSGPFAREQETQYF. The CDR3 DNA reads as TGTGCCAGCAGCGGGCCCTTCGCGCGGGAGCAAGAGACCCAGTACTTC.